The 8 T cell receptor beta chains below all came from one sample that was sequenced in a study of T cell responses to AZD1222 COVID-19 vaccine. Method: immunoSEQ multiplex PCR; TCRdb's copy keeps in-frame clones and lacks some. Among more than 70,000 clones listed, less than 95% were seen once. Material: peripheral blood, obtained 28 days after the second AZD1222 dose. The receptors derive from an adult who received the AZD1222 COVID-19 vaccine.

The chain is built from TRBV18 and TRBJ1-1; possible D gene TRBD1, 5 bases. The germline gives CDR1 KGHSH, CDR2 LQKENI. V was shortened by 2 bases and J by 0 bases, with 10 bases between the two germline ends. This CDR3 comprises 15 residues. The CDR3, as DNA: TGTGCCAGCTCACCAGAAGGACAATTGAACACTGAAGCTTTCTTT. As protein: CASSPEGQLNTEAFF.

In nucleotides, the CDR3 is TGTGCCAGCAAGAAGGAATGGGGAGGCACAGATACGCAGTATTTT. Translation: CASKKEWGGTDTQYF. The rearrangement joins TRBV28 to TRBJ2-3; TRBD2 might be the D (5 bases). The CDR3 contains 15 residues. The germline CDR1 and CDR2 sequences are MDHEN and SYDVKM. V was cut by 7 bases and J by 1 base, with 15 bases left in between.

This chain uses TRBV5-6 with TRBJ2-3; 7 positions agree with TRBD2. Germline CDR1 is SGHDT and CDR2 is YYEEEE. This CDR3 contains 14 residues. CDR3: CQMKLAGGTDTQYF. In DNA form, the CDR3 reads TGTCAGATGAAACTGGCGGGAGGCACAGATACGCAGTATTTT.

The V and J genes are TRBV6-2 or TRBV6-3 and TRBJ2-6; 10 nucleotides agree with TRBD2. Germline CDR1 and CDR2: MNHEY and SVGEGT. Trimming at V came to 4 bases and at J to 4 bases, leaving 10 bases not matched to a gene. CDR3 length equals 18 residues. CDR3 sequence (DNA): TGTGCCAGCAGTTCCCGGCTAGCGGGAGTGAGGGGGGCCAACGTCCTGACTTTC. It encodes CASSSRLAGVRGANVLTF.

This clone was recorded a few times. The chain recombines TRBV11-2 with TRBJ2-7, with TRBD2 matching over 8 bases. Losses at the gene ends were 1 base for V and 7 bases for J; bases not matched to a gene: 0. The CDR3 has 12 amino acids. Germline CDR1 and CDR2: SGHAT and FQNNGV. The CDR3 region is CASSLVAGEQYF. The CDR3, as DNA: TGTGCCAGCAGCTTAGTAGCGGGAGAGCAGTACTTC.

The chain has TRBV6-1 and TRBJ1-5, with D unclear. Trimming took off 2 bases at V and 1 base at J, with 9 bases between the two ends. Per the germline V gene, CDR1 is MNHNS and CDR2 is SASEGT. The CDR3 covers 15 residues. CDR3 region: CASSEKEGSNQPQHF. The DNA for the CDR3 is TGTGCCAGCAGTGAAAAGGAAGGGAGCAATCAGCCCCAGCATTTT.

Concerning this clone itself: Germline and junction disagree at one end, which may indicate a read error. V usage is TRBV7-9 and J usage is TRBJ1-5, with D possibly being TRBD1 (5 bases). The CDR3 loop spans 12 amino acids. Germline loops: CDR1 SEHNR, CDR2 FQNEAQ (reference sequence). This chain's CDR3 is CASSIEGIGGAF. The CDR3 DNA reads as TGTGCCAGCAGCATAGAGGGGATTGGGGGTGCATTT.

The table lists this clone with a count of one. CDR3 nucleotides: TGTGCCACCAGCAGGCCCGGGAGTTCCTACGAGCAGTACTTC. Translated: CATSRPGSSYEQYF. The rearrangement uses TRBV15 and TRBJ2-7; TRBD2 is a possible D gene (6 bases). Trimming took 3 bases from V and 1 from J, leaving 10 bases between them. CDR1 is LNHNV, CDR2 YYDKDF, per germline (reference sequence). CDR3 size: 14 residues.